This T cell receptor (beta chain) was observed in a study of T cells in Graves' hyperthyroidism and ophthalmopathy. The study's findings and limits: Patients with ophthalmopathy were separated from those with stable hyperthyroidism by a 13 V-J model.

TCR beta CDR3 sequences were amplified from RNA transcripts. The HTBI primer set served for first-round RT-PCR of the TCR CDR3. MiXCR, applied by TCRdb to the multiplex PCR reads, yields one record per CDR3 protein. The data show hundreds of thousands of distinct CDR3 sequences, roughly 37% seen once. The CDR3 covers 15 residues. Germline assignment: CDR1 SGHVS and CDR2 FNYEAQ. V lost 5 bases to trimming and J lost 4 bases; unmatched junction nucleotides: 9. This clonotype was seen a few times. Its antigen is undetermined. The receptor was isolated from a man aged 18 to 30 with Graves' hyperthyroidism. Material: blood. The chain combines TRBV7-6 with TRBJ2-5, with 8 positions matching TRBD2. For the CDR3, the DNA is TGTGCCAGCAGCCCGGGGGGGGGGCCCCGAGAGACCCAGTACTTC. It yields the protein CASSPGGGPRETQYF.